This TCR beta chain was sequenced in a study of T cell responses to AZD1222 COVID-19 vaccine. Looking at the study overall: Pooling was applied to second doses at about 4 or about 12 weeks. Study-level results: Baseline serostatus was positive in only a handful of AZD1222 recipients. Donors skewed white British and female; clonal diversity was possibly underestimated.

In the case of this clone: The antigen remains undetermined.

Sequencing used immunoSEQ multiplex PCR; TCRdb keeps in-frame clones, though not all of them. The sample gives tens of thousands of clones, 60% to 85% of which show up once; approximately 4% is in the top ten. The V and J ends lost 5 bases and 5 bases, in that order; junction bases with no gene match: 2. The CDR3 is made up of 14 amino acids. CDR1 SGHVS and CDR2 FQNEAQ come from the germline V gene. Sequences were derived from peripheral blood, sampled on day 0 of AZD1222 vaccination. The V call is TRBV7-8, the J call TRBJ2-2; 10 bases map to TRBD1. This receptor was taken from an adult in good health. Written as DNA, the CDR3 is TGTGCCAGCAGCCGGACAGGGGGAACCGGGGAGCTGTTTTTT. Translating it yields CASSRTGGTGELFF.